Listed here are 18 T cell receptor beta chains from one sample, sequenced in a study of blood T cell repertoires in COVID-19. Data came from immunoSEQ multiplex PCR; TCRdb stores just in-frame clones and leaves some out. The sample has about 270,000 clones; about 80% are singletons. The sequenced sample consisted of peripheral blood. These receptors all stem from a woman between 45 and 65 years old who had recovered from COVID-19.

CDR3 region: CASSRRTAYQETQYF. CDR3 DNA: TGTGCCAGCAGCCGGCGGACTGCGTACCAAGAGACCCAGTACTTC. The chain is built from TRBV7-2 and TRBJ2-5, with D perhaps TRBD2 (5 bases). Trimming left V 5 bases short and J 0 bases short, with 13 bases between. Germline V lookup: CDR1 SGHTA, CDR2 FQGNSA. CDR3 length: 15 residues.

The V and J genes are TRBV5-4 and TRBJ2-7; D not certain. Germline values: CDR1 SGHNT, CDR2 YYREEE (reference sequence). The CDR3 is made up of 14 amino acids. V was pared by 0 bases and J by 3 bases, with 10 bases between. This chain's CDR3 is CASSLEYSDYEQYF. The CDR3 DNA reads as TGTGCCAGCAGCTTGGAGTACAGTGACTACGAGCAGTACTTC.

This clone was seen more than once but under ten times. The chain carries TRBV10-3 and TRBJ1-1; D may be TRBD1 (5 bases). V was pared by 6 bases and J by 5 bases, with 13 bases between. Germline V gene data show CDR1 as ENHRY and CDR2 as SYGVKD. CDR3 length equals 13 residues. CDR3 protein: CAIRGLLGTEAFF. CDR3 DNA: TGTGCCATCAGGGGACTTCTGGGGACTGAAGCTTTCTTT.

The CDR3 DNA follows: TGTGCCAGCGGGCAGGGCCCGGGTTACACTGAAGCTTTCTTT. It codes for CASGQGPGYTEAFF. The rearrangement links TRBV28 to TRBJ1-1, with D possibly TRBD1 on 5 matching bases. CDR1 and CDR2 from the germline V gene are MDHEN and SYDVKM. The CDR3 is 14 residues long. V was clipped by 8 bases and J by 3 bases, with 16 bases between them.

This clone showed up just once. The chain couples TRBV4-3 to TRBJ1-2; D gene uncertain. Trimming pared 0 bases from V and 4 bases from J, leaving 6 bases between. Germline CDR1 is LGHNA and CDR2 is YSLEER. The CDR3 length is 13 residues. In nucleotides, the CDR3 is TGCGCCAGCAGCCAAGATGAAGCCTATGGCTACACCTTC. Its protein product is CASSQDEAYGYTF.

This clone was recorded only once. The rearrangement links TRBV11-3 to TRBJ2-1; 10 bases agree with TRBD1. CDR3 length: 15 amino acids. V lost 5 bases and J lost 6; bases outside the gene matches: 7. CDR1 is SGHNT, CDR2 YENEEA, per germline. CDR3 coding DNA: TGTGCCAGCAGCCCCGGGGGACAGGGGATCAATGAGCAGTTCTTC. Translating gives CASSPGGQGINEQFF.

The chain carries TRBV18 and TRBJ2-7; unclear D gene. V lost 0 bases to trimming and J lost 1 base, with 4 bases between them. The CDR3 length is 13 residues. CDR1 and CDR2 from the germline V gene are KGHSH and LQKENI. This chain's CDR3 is CASSPPQSYEQYF. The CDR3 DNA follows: TGTGCCAGCTCACCACCGCAGTCCTACGAGCAGTACTTC.

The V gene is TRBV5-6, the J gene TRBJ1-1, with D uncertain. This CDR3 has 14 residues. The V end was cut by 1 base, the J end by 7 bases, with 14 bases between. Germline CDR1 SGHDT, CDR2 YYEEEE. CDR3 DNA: TGTGCCAGCAGCTTGCAAGGACTGCCCAGTGAAGCTTTCTTT. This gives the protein CASSLQGLPSEAFF.

The CDR3, as DNA: TGTGCCAGCAGCGTAGCCCAGTCCTCTGGAAACACCATATATTTT. The encoded protein is CASSVAQSSGNTIYF. This rearrangement joins TRBV9 to TRBJ1-3; D gene uncertain. Trimming removed 0 bases from V and 0 bases from J, with 7 bases in between. Germline CDR1 reads SGDLS; CDR2 reads YYNGEE. There are 15 residues in the CDR3.

This chain's CDR3 is CASSQEGRAYEQYF. CDR3 sequence (DNA): TGTGCCAGCAGCCAGGAGGGTAGAGCCTACGAGCAGTACTTC. The gene calls are TRBV3-1 (or the pseudogene TRBV3-2) and TRBJ2-7; D is possibly TRBD2 (6 bases). CDR3 length equals 14 residues. The V end lost 3 bases, the J end lost 2 bases, and 11 bases lay between the germline ends. Germline CDR1 LGHDT, CDR2 YNNKEL (reference sequence).

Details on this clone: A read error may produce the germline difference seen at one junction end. CDR3: CASTLSTLGGGYTF. The CDR3 DNA sequence: TGTGCCAGCACCTTGTCTACCCTAGGCGGAGGCTACACCTTC. This chain links TRBV5-5 with TRBJ1-2; D call uncertain. The CDR3 extends over 14 amino acids. Germline values: CDR1 SGHKS, CDR2 YYEKEE (reference sequence). Drawing the rest from reference TRBV5-5 and TRBJ1-2, the complete variable domain is DAGVTQSPTHLIKTRGQQVTLRCSPISGHKSVSWYQQVLGQGPQFIFQYYEKEERGRGNFPDRFSARQFPNYSSELNVNALLLGDSALYLCASTLSTLGGGYTFGSGTRLTVV.

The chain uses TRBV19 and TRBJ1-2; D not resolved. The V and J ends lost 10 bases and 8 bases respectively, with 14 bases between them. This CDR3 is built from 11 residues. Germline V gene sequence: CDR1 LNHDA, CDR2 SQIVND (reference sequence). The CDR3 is CANCTGRGYTF. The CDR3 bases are TGTGCCAACTGTACGGGGAGAGGCTACACCTTC. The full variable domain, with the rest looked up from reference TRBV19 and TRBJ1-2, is DGGITQSPKYLFRKEGQNVTLSCEQNLNHDAMYWYRQDPGQGLRLIYYSQIVNDFQKGDIAEGYSVSREKKESFPLTVTSAQKNPTAFYLCANCTGRGYTFGSGTRLTVV.

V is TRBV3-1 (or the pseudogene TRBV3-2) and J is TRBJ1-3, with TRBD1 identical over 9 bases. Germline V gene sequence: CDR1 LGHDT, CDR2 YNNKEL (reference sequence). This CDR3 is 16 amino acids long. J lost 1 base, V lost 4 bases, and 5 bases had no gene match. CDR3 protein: CASSLGTGQSGNTIYF. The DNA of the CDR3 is TGTGCCAGCAGCCTGGGGACAGGGCAGTCTGGAAACACCATATATTTT.

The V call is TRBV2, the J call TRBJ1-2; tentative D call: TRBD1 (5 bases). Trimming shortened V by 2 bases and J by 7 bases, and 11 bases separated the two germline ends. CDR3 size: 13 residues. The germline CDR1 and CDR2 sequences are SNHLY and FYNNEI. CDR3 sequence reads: CASSETPQGGYTF. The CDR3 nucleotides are TGTGCCAGCAGTGAAACTCCCCAGGGTGGCTACACCTTC.

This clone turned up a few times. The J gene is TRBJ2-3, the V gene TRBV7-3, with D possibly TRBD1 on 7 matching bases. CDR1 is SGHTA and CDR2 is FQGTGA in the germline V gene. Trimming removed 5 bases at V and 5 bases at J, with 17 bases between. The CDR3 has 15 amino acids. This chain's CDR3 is CASSRRGVGGDTQYF. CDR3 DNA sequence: TGTGCCAGCAGCCGCAGGGGGGTTGGAGGAGATACGCAGTATTTT. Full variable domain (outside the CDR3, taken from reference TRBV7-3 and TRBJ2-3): GAGVSQTPSNKVTEKGKYVELRCDPISGHTALYWYRQSLGQGPEFLIYFQGTGAADDSGLPNDRFFAVRPEGSVSTLKIQRTERGDSAVYLCASSRRGVGGDTQYFGPGTRLTVL.

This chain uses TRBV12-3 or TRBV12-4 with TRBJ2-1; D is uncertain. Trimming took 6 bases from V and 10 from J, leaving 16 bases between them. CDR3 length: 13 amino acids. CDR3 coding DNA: TGTGCCAGCAGCTATTATGGGCCGCCGGAGCAGTTCTTC. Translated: CASSYYGPPEQFF.

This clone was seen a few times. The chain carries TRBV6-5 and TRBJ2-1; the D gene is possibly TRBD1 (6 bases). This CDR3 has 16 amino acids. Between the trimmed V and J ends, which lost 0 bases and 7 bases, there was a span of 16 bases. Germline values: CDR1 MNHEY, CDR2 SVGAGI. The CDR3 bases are TGTGCCAGCAGTTACTCGAGTACAGGGTGGAGAAATGAGCAGTTCTTC. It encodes CASSYSSTGWRNEQFF.

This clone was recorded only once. CDR3 sequence reads: CASSPSGGYFEQYF. As DNA, the CDR3 is TGTGCCAGTAGTCCCTCGGGGGGGTACTTCGAGCAGTACTTC. This sequence joins TRBV19 and TRBJ2-7, with TRBD2 matching over 8 bases. The germline CDR1 and CDR2 sequences are LNHDA and SQIVND (reference sequence). The CDR3 spans 14 residues. V was pared by 5 bases and J by 6 bases, with 9 bases of the junction left unmatched.